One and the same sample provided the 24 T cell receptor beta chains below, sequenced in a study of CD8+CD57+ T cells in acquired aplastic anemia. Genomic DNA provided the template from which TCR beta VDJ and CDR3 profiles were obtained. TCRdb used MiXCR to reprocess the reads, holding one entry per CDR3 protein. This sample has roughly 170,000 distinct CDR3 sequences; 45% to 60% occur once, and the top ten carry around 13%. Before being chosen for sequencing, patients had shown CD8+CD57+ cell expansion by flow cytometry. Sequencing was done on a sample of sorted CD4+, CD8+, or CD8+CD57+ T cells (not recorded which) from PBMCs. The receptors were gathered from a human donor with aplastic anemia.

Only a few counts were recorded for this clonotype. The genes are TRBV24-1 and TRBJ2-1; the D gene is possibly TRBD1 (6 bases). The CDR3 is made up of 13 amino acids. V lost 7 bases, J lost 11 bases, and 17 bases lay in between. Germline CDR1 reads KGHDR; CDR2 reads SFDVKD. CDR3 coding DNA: TGTGCCACCAGCTCCAACCAGGACAGCAAGCAGTTCTTC. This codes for CATSSNQDSKQFF.

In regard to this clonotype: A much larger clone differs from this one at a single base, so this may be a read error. CDR3 region: CVSSYNRGNVVF. CDR3 bases: TGTGTCAGCAGTTATAATAGGGGGAATGTTGTCTTC. The chain joins TRBV6-5 to TRBJ2-1; D perhaps matches TRBD1 (6 bases). The CDR3 totals 12 residues. CDR1 is MNHEY, CDR2 SVGAGI, per germline.

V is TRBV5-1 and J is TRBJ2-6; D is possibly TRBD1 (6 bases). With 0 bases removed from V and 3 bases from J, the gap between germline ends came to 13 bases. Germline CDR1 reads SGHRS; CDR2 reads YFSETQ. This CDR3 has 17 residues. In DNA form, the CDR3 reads TGCGCCAGCAGCTTGGTGGTGGGGGCCCGTGGGGCCAACGTCCTGACTTTC. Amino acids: CASSLVVGARGANVLTF.

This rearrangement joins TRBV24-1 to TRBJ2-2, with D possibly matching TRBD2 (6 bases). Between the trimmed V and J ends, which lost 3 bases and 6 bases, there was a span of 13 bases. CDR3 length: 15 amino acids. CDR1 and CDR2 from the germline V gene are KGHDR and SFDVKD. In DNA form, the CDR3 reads TGTGCCACCAGTGATCCAGGGACGGGAGCCGGGGAGCTGTTTTTT. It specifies CATSDPGTGAGELFF.

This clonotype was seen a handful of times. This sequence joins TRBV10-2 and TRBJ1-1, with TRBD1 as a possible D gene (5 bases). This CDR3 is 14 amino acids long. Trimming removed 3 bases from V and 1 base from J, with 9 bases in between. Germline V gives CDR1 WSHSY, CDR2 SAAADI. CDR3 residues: CASSDGGGNTEAFF. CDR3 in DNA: TGCGCCAGCAGTGACGGTGGGGGGAACACTGAAGCTTTCTTT.

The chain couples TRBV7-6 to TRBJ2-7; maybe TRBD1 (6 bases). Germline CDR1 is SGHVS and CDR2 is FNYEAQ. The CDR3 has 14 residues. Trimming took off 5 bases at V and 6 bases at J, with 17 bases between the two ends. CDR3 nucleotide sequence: TGTGCCAGCAGCACCCGGGGACAAAAGGTCGAGCAGTACTTC. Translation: CASSTRGQKVEQYF.

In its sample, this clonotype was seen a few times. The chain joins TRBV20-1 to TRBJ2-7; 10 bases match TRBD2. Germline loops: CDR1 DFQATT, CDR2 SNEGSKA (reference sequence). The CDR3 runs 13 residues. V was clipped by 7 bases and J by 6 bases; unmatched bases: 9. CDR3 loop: CSVQRLAGVEQYF. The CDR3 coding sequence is TGCAGTGTCCAGCGGCTAGCGGGAGTCGAGCAGTACTTC.

DNA for the CDR3: TGCAGGGCAGGACAGGGGCGTCAGCCCCAGCATTTT. Translating gives CRAGQGRQPQHF. The chain has TRBV29-1 and TRBJ1-5; the match to TRBD1 covers 9 bases. The germline V gene has CDR1 SQVTM and CDR2 ANQGSEA. The CDR3 is 12 residues long. The variable domain in full, with the rest retrieved from reference TRBV29-1 and TRBJ1-5, is SAVISQKPSRDICQRGTSLTIQCQVDSQVTMMFWYRQQPGQSLTLIATANQGSEATYESGFVIDKFPISRPNLTFSTLTVSNMSPEDSSIYLCRAGQGRQPQHFGDGTRLSIL.

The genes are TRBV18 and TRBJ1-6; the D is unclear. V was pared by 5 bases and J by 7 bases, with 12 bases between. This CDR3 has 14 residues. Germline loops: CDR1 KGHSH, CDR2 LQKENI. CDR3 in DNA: TGTGCCAGCTCAGATCGCAGCACAAATTCACCCCTCCACTTT. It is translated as CASSDRSTNSPLHF.

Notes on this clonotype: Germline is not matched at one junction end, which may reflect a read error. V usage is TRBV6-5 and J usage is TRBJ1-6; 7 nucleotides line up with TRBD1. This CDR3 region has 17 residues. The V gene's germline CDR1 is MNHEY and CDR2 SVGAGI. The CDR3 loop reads CAGSSSGTASVNSPLHF. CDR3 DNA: TGTGCCGGCAGTTCCTCCGGGACAGCATCGGTTAATTCACCCCTCCACTTT.

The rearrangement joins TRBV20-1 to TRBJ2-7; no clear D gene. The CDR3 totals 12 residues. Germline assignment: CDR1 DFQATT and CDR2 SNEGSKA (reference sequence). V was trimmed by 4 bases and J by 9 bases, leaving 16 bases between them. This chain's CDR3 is CSAKESAVRQYF. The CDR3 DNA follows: TGCAGTGCTAAGGAGTCTGCGGTGAGGCAGTACTTC.

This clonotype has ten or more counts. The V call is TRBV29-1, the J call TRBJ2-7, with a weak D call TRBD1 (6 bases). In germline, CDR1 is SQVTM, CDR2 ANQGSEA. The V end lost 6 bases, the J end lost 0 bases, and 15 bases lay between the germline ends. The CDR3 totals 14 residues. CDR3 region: CSVVTGIPSYEQYF. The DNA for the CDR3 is TGCAGCGTCGTCACAGGGATACCCTCCTACGAGCAGTACTTC.

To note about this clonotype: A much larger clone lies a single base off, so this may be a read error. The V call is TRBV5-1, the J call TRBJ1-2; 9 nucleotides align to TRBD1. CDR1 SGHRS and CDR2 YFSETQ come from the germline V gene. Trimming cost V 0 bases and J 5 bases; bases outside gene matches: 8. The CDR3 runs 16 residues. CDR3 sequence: CASSLGGQGLLYGYTF. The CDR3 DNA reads TGCGCCAGCAGCTTGGGGGGACAGGGCTTATTGTATGGCTACACCTTC.

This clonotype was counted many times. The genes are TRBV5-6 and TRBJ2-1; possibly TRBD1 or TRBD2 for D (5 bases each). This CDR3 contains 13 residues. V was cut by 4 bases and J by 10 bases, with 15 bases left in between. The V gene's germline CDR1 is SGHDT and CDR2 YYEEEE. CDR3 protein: CASSIGHSGEQFF. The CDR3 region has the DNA TGTGCCAGCAGCATAGGACATTCGGGAGAGCAGTTCTTC.

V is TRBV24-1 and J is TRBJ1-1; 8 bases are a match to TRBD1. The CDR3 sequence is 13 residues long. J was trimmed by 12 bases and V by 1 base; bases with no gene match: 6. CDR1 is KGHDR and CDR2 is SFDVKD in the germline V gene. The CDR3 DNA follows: TGTGCCACCAGTGATTTCACCGGACAGGGCTCTTTCTTT. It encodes CATSDFTGQGSFF.

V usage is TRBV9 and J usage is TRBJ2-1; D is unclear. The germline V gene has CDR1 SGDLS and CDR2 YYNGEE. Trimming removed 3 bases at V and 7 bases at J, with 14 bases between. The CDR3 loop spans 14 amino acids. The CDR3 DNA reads TGTGCCAGCAGCGCGACTGGAGCCCCAAATGAGCAGTTCTTC. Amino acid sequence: CASSATGAPNEQFF.

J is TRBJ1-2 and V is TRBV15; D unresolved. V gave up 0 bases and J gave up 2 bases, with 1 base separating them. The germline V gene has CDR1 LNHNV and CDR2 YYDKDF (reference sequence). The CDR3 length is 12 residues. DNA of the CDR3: TGTGCCACCAGCAGAGAGAACTATGGCTACACCTTC. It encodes CATSRENYGYTF.

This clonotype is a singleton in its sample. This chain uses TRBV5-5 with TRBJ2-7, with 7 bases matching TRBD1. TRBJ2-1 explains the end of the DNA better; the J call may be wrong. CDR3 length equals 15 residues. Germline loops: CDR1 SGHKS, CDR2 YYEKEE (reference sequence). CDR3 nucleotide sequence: TGTGCCAGCAGCCACCGGGACAGACCATACAATGAGCAGTTCTTC. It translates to CASSHRDRPYNEQFF.

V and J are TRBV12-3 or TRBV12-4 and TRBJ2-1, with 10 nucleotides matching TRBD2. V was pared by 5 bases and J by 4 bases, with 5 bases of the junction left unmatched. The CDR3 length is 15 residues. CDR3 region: CASSPRTSGYNEQFF. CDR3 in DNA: TGTGCCAGCAGTCCTCGGACTAGCGGTTACAATGAGCAGTTCTTC.

CDR3 loop: CASSAPGASADTQYF. In DNA, the CDR3 is TGCGCCAGCAGCGCGCCCGGGGCATCGGCAGATACGCAGTATTTT. V and J are TRBV5-1 and TRBJ2-3, with D perhaps matching TRBD1 or TRBD2 (5 bases each). Germline-derived CDR1 and CDR2 are SGHRS and YFSETQ. The CDR3 runs to 15 residues. Trimming took 4 bases from V and 4 from J, leaving 16 bases between them.

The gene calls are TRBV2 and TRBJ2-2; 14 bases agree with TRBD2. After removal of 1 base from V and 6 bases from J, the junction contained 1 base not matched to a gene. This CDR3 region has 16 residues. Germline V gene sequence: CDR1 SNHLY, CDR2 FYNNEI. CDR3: CASSEGLAGGAGELFF. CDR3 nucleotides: TGTGCCAGCAGTGAAGGACTAGCGGGGGGGGCCGGGGAGCTGTTTTTT.

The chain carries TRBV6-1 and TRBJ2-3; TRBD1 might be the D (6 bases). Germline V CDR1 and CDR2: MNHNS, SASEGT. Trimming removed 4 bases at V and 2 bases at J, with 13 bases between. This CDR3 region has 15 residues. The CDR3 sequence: CASSVTWDTTDTQYF. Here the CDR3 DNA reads TGTGCCAGCAGTGTAACCTGGGACACCACAGATACGCAGTATTTT.

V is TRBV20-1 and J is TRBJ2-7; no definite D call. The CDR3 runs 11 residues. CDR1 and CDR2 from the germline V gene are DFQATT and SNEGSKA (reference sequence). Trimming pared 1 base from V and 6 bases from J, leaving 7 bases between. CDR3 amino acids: CSARGVLEQYF. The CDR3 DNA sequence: TGCAGTGCTAGAGGTGTTCTCGAGCAGTACTTC.

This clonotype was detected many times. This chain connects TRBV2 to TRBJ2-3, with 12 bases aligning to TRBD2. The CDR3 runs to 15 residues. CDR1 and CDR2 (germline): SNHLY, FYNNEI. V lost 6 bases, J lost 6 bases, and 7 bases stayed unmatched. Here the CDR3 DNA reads TGTGCCAGCAGAGCCGCTAGCGGGGGGGCCGATACGCAGTATTTT. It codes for CASRAASGGADTQYF.